These 10 T cell receptor beta chains came from one sample sequenced in a study of early stage breast cancer tumors. Clones were sequenced by immunoSEQ multiplex PCR, and TCRdb holds only the in-frame ones, with some missing. The table records about 51,000 clones, about three quarters of them present only once. The sample consisted of blood. These receptor sequences come from a person in their 40s with breast cancer.

This clone was seen more than once but under ten times. The rearrangement links TRBV10-3 to TRBJ2-5, with a tentative D call TRBD1 (5 bases). CDR1 is ENHRY and CDR2 is SYGVKD in the germline V gene. V was shortened by 2 bases and J by 4 bases, with 5 bases between the two germline ends. This CDR3 region has 12 residues. The DNA of the CDR3 is TGTGCCATCAGTGAGCAGGGAGAGACCCAGTACTTC. This codes for CAISEQGETQYF.

This sequence joins TRBV6-5 and TRBJ1-4, with 8 bases lining up with TRBD1. Losses at the gene ends were 0 bases for V and 7 bases for J; bases not matched to a gene: 7. Per the germline V gene, CDR1 is MNHEY and CDR2 is SVGAGI. This CDR3 region has 16 residues. DNA for the CDR3: TGTGCCAGCAGTTACTCATCGCAGGGGGCTCGTGAAAAACTGTTTTTT. This gives the protein CASSYSSQGAREKLFF.

This clone has a handful of counts. The chain recombines TRBV10-3 with TRBJ2-7; D gene unclear. The CDR3 loop spans 13 amino acids. The V end lost 6 bases, the J end lost 7 bases, and 16 bases lay between the germline ends. CDR1 is ENHRY, CDR2 SYGVKD, per germline. The DNA of the CDR3 is TGTGCCATCAGATTCACCGATCAAGGGGAGCAGTACTTC. This sequence encodes CAIRFTDQGEQYF.

CDR3 coding DNA: TGTGCCAGCACGGACAGGAAGAATGAAAAACTGTTTTTT. Translated: CASTDRKNEKLFF. The rearrangement uses TRBV27 and TRBJ1-4, with 7 bases that match TRBD1. This CDR3 has 13 residues. Looked up from germline, CDR1 is MNHEY and CDR2 is SMNVEV (reference sequence). After removal of 7 bases from V and 5 bases from J, the junction contained 4 bases not matched to a gene.

The V call is TRBV5-4, the J call TRBJ2-3; D gene unclear. The germline CDR1 and CDR2 sequences are SGHNT and YYREEE (reference sequence). The CDR3 length is 11 residues. Trimming took off 0 bases at V and 4 bases at J, with 0 bases between the two ends. The CDR3 reads CASSLADTQYF. The CDR3 DNA follows: TGTGCCAGCAGCTTGGCAGATACGCAGTATTTT.

The chain is built from TRBV7-2 and TRBJ2-3; TRBD2 agrees at 8 bases. Germline CDR1 is SGHTA and CDR2 is FQGNSA. This CDR3 is 16 amino acids long. J lost 2 bases, V lost 1 base, and 5 bases had no gene match. The CDR3 nucleotides read TGTGCCAGCAGCTTAGGGGAGCGGGGGACCACAGATACGCAGTATTTT. Encoded protein: CASSLGERGTTDTQYF.

The rearrangement joins TRBV4-1 to TRBJ1-4; possible D gene TRBD1, 5 bases. Germline V CDR1 and CDR2: MGHRA, YSYEKL. The CDR3 consists of 16 residues. V was cut by 4 bases and J by 8 bases, with 20 bases left in between. The CDR3 DNA reads as TGCGCCAGCAGCCGAGAAGGGGCCTGGGGATACGAAAAACTGTTTTTT. Translated: CASSREGAWGYEKLFF.

V gene TRBV5-1 combines with J gene TRBJ1-5, with unresolved D. The CDR3 loop spans 15 amino acids. In germline, CDR1 is SGHRS, CDR2 YFSETQ. V shed 5 bases and J shed 0 bases, with 12 bases lying between them. The CDR3 loop reads CASSRTAGSNQPQHF. CDR3 nucleotide sequence: TGCGCCAGCAGTCGAACTGCAGGTAGCAATCAGCCCCAGCATTTT.

The gene calls are TRBV27 and TRBJ1-5; TRBD1 matches at 9 bases. This CDR3 is built from 17 residues. V lost 6 bases and J lost 0; bases outside the gene matches: 9. Germline lookup yields CDR1 MNHEY and CDR2 SMNVEV (reference sequence). The CDR3 protein is CASRPGQGLYSNQPQHF. Here the CDR3 DNA reads TGTGCCAGCAGGCCGGGACAGGGACTCTATAGCAATCAGCCCCAGCATTTT.

The chain combines TRBV25-1 with TRBJ2-1; no clear D gene. The CDR3 loop spans 11 amino acids. Germline-derived CDR1 and CDR2 are MGHDK and SYGVNS. Trimming stripped 2 bases from V and 9 bases from J, with 5 bases between. The CDR3 DNA follows: TGTGCCAGCAGTGAACTTGTTGAGCAGTTCTTC. It specifies CASSELVEQFF.